In its sample, the clone carrying this T cell receptor (beta chain) was seen many times. Its antigen remains unknown. This sample was taken from a study of CD8+CD57+ T cells in acquired aplastic anemia. About the research overall: An average of roughly 3 ug of DNA was obtained from sorted CD4+ and CD8+ cells. Whole-study findings and limits: No significant patient-versus-control difference appeared in CD8+ Simpson's diversity. Patients shared approximately 30 CD8+ CDR3 sequences with controls.

The CDR3 spans 11 residues. Trimming at V came to 4 bases and at J to 8 bases, leaving 4 bases not matched to a gene. CDR1 and CDR2 (germline): SQVTM, ANQGSEA. CDR3 and TCR beta VDJ profiling relied on a genomic DNA template. TCRdb reprocessed the reads with MiXCR, giving one entry per CDR3 protein. In the table there are 250,000 to 350,000 distinct CDR3 sequences, about 56% of which are singletons. Sequenced material: sorted CD4+, CD8+, or CD8+CD57+ T cells (not recorded which) from PBMCs. The chain combines TRBV29-1 with TRBJ1-2; TRBD1 aligns across 7 bases. The source of this sequence is a human donor with severe aplastic anemia or a healthy control (not recorded which). The chain's CDR3 is CSVGQGRGYTF. The CDR3 DNA sequence: TGCAGCGTTGGACAGGGTAGGGGCTACACCTTC.